Below are 20 T cell receptor beta chains sequenced from a single sample in a study of CD8+ T cells in alopecia areata. Extraction and reverse transcription of RNA yielded cDNA as the sequencing template. Generated by immunoSEQ multiplex PCR, the TCRdb table keeps only in-frame clones and is missing some. The repertoire holds about 250,000 clones, with 60% as singletons. Described treatment: oral pan-JAK inhibitor, 5-10 mg twice daily. Sequencing used CD4+ T cells sorted from blood, obtained between weeks 51 and 54, from a patient treated with tofacitinib. The receptors were gathered from a human donor with alopecia areata.

Here the CDR3 DNA reads TGTGCCAGCAGTGAATTGCCGGTTAGGGAGACCCAGTACTTC. Its protein product is CASSELPVRETQYF. The chain links TRBV25-1 to TRBJ2-5; no clear D gene. CDR3 length equals 14 residues. CDR1 and CDR2 from the germline V gene are MGHDK and SYGVNS. V gave up 1 base and J gave up 5 bases, with 11 bases separating them.

The chain has TRBV7-9 and TRBJ2-1; the match to TRBD1 covers 7 bases. This CDR3 region has 13 residues. V dropped 5 bases and J dropped 5; count of bases not matched to a gene: 3. Germline V gives CDR1 SEHNR, CDR2 FQNEAQ (reference sequence). The CDR3 region is CASSIGTDNEQFF. In nucleotides, the CDR3 is TGTGCCAGCAGCATCGGGACAGACAATGAGCAGTTCTTC.

The CDR3 sequence is CASSLEGRGGTDTQYF. DNA of the CDR3: TGTGCCAGCAGCTTAGAAGGCAGGGGAGGCACAGATACGCAGTATTTT. The chain employs TRBV7-2 and TRBJ2-3; D possibly corresponds to TRBD1 (6 bases). V lost 1 base, J lost 1 base, and 12 bases lay in between. There are 16 residues in the CDR3. Germline-derived CDR1 and CDR2 are SGHTA and FQGNSA.

The rearrangement uses TRBV7-6 and TRBJ2-5, with D tentatively TRBD1 (6 bases). The CDR3 has 15 residues. Trimming shortened V by 4 bases and J by 4 bases, and 16 bases separated the two germline ends. Looked up from germline, CDR1 is SGHVS and CDR2 is FNYEAQ. CDR3 sequence: CASSWGTSAGETQYF. The DNA for the CDR3 is TGTGCCAGCAGCTGGGGGACATCCGCGGGAGAGACCCAGTACTTC.

The chain has TRBV23-1 and TRBJ1-5; D is uncertain. TRBV23-1 is designated an ORF whose function remains uncertain. This CDR3 has 15 amino acids. V shed 0 bases and J shed 7 bases, with 13 bases lying between them. The CDR3 DNA reads TGCGCCAGCAGTCAATCTGGCCCGGCGGACCAGCCCCAGCATTTT. Protein product: CASSQSGPADQPQHF.

The V call is TRBV2, the J call TRBJ1-6; D is undetermined. Germline V CDR1 and CDR2: SNHLY, FYNNEI. CDR3 size: 15 residues. The V end lost 1 base, the J end lost 9 bases, and 13 bases lay between the germline ends. In DNA form, the CDR3 reads TGTGCCAGCAGTGAAGATGAGTTCACCATTTCACCCCTCCACTTT. Translation: CASSEDEFTISPLHF.

V is TRBV25-1 and J is TRBJ2-2; the D is unclear. The ends were cut back, 6 bases at V and 4 bases at J, with 12 bases in the middle. This CDR3 comprises 14 residues. Per the germline V gene, CDR1 is MGHDK and CDR2 is SYGVNS. The CDR3: CASRHDTRTGELFF. The CDR3 DNA is TGTGCCAGCAGACACGACACACGCACCGGGGAGCTGTTTTTT.

The chain joins TRBV20-1 to TRBJ1-1, with D uncertain. Trimming left V 4 bases short and J 3 bases short, with 6 bases between. The CDR3 spans 11 residues. CDR1 is DFQATT and CDR2 is SNEGSKA in the germline V gene (reference sequence). In nucleotides, the CDR3 is TGCAGTGCTAACGTGCACACTGAAGCTTTCTTT. Translation: CSANVHTEAFF.

The chain joins TRBV4-3 to TRBJ1-1; no firm D call. CDR1 is LGHNA and CDR2 is YSLEER in the germline V gene. The V gene lost 0 bases and the J gene lost 5 bases, with 16 bases spanning the gap. CDR3 length: 16 residues. CDR3: CASSQDLGTVGTEAFF. The CDR3 nucleotides are TGCGCCAGCAGCCAAGATTTGGGAACAGTCGGGACTGAAGCTTTCTTT.

This chain joins TRBV15 and TRBJ2-5; TRBD1 agrees at 11 bases. The trim removed 3 bases at V and 4 bases at J, leaving 7 bases unmatched. Germline V gene sequence: CDR1 LNHNV, CDR2 YYDKDF (reference sequence). This CDR3 comprises 16 residues. The CDR3 DNA is TGTGCCACCAGCAGCGGGACAGGGGGTTTTGGAGAGACCCAGTACTTC. It specifies CATSSGTGGFGETQYF. The whole variable domain, filled in from reference TRBV15 and TRBJ2-5, reads DAMVIQNPRYQVTQFGKPVTLSCSQTLNHNVMYWYQQKSSQAPKLLFHYYDKDFNNEADTPDNFQSRRPNTSFCFLDIRSPGLGDTAMYLCATSSGTGGFGETQYFGPGTRLLVL.

This clone was recorded once. The CDR3 bases are TGCAGCGTTGAAGGGGGCAGCTATGGCTACACCTTC. Translated, it gives CSVEGGSYGYTF. J is TRBJ1-2 and V is TRBV29-1; D is perhaps TRBD1 (5 bases). V lost 1 base and J lost 4, with 7 bases in between. The CDR3 consists of 12 residues. CDR1 SQVTM and CDR2 ANQGSEA come from the germline V gene.

The chain joins TRBV7-3 to TRBJ2-1; the D gene is possibly TRBD2 (6 bases). Germline-derived CDR1 and CDR2 are SGHTA and FQGTGA. CDR3 length equals 16 residues. Trimming stripped 1 base from V and 1 base from J, with 11 bases between. The CDR3 coding sequence is TGTGCCAGCAGCTTAAGTCTCGCGGGGTCCTACAATGAGCAGTTCTTC. It yields the protein CASSLSLAGSYNEQFF.

The table lists this clone with a few counts. The rearrangement joins TRBV7-9 to TRBJ1-2; a weak D match, TRBD1 (5 bases). The CDR3 is made up of 12 amino acids. Trimming left V 5 bases short and J 8 bases short, with 12 bases between. From germline, CDR1 is SEHNR and CDR2 FQNEAQ (reference sequence). CDR3 residues: CASSPRGVGYTF. Written as DNA, the CDR3 is TGTGCCAGCAGCCCGAGGGGAGTGGGCTACACCTTC.

V and J are TRBV5-1 and TRBJ2-5; no definite D call. Between the trimmed V and J ends, which lost 0 bases and 5 bases, there was a span of 17 bases. The CDR3 covers 16 residues. Per the germline V gene, CDR1 is SGHRS and CDR2 is YFSETQ. Here the CDR3 reads CASSLVGKTNWETQYF. In nucleotides, the CDR3 is TGCGCCAGCAGCTTGGTGGGCAAGACCAATTGGGAGACCCAGTACTTC.

This chain joins TRBV30 and TRBJ1-6, with D maybe TRBD1 (6 bases). Germline loops: CDR1 GTSNPN, CDR2 SVGIG (reference sequence). The CDR3 has 15 amino acids. V was trimmed by 3 bases and J by 7 bases, leaving 16 bases between them. For the CDR3, the DNA is TGTGCCTGGAGCCGAGGGGGGGGGACGAATTCACCCCTCCACTTT. As protein: CAWSRGGGTNSPLHF.

This chain joins TRBV29-1 and TRBJ2-5, with a tentative D call TRBD2 (5 bases). The germline CDR1 and CDR2 sequences are SQVTM and ANQGSEA. The CDR3 length is 12 residues. V was clipped by 7 bases and J by 0 bases, with 9 bases between them. CDR3 sequence: CSARGYQETQYF. For the CDR3, the DNA is TGCAGCGCACGAGGGTACCAAGAGACCCAGTACTTC.

The chain couples TRBV5-1 to TRBJ2-7; 10 positions agree with TRBD1. Unmatched junction bases numbered 15, after V lost 4 bases and J lost 2 bases. The CDR3 has 18 amino acids. CDR1 SGHRS and CDR2 YFSETQ come from the germline V gene. CDR3: CASSGGQGESVYPYEQYF. The CDR3 DNA reads as TGCGCCAGCAGCGGCGGACAGGGGGAGTCCGTGTATCCCTACGAGCAGTACTTC.

This clone has only a few counts. This sequence joins TRBV10-3 and TRBJ2-7, with 9 bases that match TRBD2. The CDR3 spans 12 residues. The V and J ends lost 10 bases and 3 bases, in that order; junction bases with no gene match: 4. In germline, CDR1 is ENHRY, CDR2 SYGVKD. As DNA, the CDR3 is TGTGCCACCGGGACTAGCTACTACGAGCAGTACTTC. This codes for CATGTSYYEQYF.

V is TRBV30 and J is TRBJ1-1; 8 bases are shared with TRBD1. The germline CDR1 and CDR2 sequences are GTSNPN and SVGIG (reference sequence). V dropped 2 bases and J dropped 8; count of bases not matched to a gene: 7. The CDR3 covers 13 residues. CDR3 DNA sequence: TGTGCCTGGAGTCCGGACAGGGTTAGAGAAGCTTTCTTT. It specifies CAWSPDRVREAFF. Full variable domain (missing parts from reference TRBV30 and TRBJ1-1): SQTIHQWPATLVQPVGSPLSLECTVEGTSNPNLYWYRQAAGRGLQLLFYSVGIGQISSEVPQNLSASRPQDRQFILSSKKLLLSDSGFYLCAWSPDRVREAFFGQGTRLTVV.

The gene calls are TRBV7-9 and TRBJ2-6; D gene unclear. Trimming removed 2 bases at V and 0 bases at J, with 2 bases between. This CDR3 is 14 amino acids long. Per germline, CDR1 SEHNR and CDR2 FQNEAQ (reference sequence). CDR3 bases: TGTGCCAGCAGCTTACGCTCTGGGGCCAACGTCCTGACTTTC. Translation: CASSLRSGANVLTF. Variable domain in full (rest from reference TRBV7-9 and TRBJ2-6): DTGVSQNPRHKITKRGQNVTFRCDPISEHNRLYWYRQTLGQGPEFLTYFQNEAQLEKSRLLSDRFSAERPKGSFSTLEIQRTEQGDSAMYLCASSLRSGANVLTFGAGSRLTVL.